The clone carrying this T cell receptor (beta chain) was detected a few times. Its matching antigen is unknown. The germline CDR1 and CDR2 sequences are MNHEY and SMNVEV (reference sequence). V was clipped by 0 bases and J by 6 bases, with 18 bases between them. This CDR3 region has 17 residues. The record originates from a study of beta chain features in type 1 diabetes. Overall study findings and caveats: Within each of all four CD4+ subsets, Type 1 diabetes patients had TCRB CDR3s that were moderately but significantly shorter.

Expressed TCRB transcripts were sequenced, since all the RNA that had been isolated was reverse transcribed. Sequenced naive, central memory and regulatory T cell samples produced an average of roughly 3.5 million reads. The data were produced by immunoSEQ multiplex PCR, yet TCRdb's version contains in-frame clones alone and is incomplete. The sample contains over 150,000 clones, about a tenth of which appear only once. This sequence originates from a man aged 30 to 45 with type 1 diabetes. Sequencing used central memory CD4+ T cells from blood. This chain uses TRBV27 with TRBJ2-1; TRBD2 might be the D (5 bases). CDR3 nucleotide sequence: TGTGCCAGCAGTTTATCGGTCATTAGGACTTCGCCCAATGAGCAGTTCTTC. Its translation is CASSLSVIRTSPNEQFF.